This entry concerns a single T cell receptor beta chain. With 5 bases clipped from V and 0 bases from J, the junction kept 8 bases outside the gene matches. The germline V gene has CDR1 LNHDA and CDR2 SQIVND (reference sequence). The CDR3 loop spans 17 amino acids. TCRdb's copy holds only in-frame clones and misses some; the assay was immunoSEQ multiplex PCR. The data hold 80,000 to 100,000 clones, with 85% to 95% observed a single time. The sample originates from a study of T cell changes during pregnancy in multiple sclerosis. The receptor's source is a female donor with multiple sclerosis, enrolled in a pregnancy study. The chain has TRBV19 and TRBJ1-3; 9 nucleotides match TRBD1. The source was peripheral blood, collected after pregnancy. Written as DNA, the CDR3 is TGTGCCAGTAGTCCCTCAACAGGGGGCATCTCTGGAAACACCATATATTTT. This encodes CASSPSTGGISGNTIYF.